This T cell receptor (beta chain) was sequenced in a study of T cell repertoires in cytomegalovirus infection. Study at large: Both CMV infection and a matching HLA type were indicated by public TCR beta signatures. Study-level findings and limits: Totalled public TCR beta family frequency picked out people who carried CMV plus the relevant HLA. CMV-specific TCR beta clonotypes restricted by HLA-C were the ones dominating the ex vivo response.

The CDR3 sequence is 16 residues long. V was cut by 3 bases and J by 2 bases, with 16 bases left in between. Germline V gene lookup returns CDR1 SEHNR and CDR2 FQNEAQ (reference sequence). This clonotype was seen ten or more times. Its target is unknown. Each CDR3 protein is one row after TCRdb ran MiXCR on the reads. This sample carries nearly 450,000 distinct CDR3 sequences, approximately 31% of them seen once, and the ten largest clones take roughly 15%. The receptor was derived from a human donor in good health (CMV status not recorded). Some clones in this sample may be carry-over from other donors' samples. The gene calls are TRBV7-9 and TRBJ1-1, with D tentatively TRBD1 (6 bases). Input material: PBMCs. In nucleotides, the CDR3 is TGTGCCAGCAGCTTGAGGCCTTGGGGGACAAACACTGAAGCTTTCTTT. It codes for CASSLRPWGTNTEAFF.